This note documents a single T cell receptor beta chain sequence. The antigen remains undetermined. The data were obtained in a study of shared clonotypes between healthy human individuals. Study-level findings and limits: Naive subsets tended to show greater estimated richness than memory subsets.

Some clones are missing from TCRdb's copy, which holds only in-frame ones; the method was immunoSEQ multiplex PCR. The sample includes a few million clones, around 94% of them seen just once. Trimming cost V 1 base and J 5 bases; bases outside gene matches: 5. From germline, CDR1 is SGHTA and CDR2 FQGNSA. This CDR3 is built from 15 residues. This TCR was sampled from a man aged 18 to 29 in good health. The sequenced sample was naive CD4+ T cells sorted from blood. The subset: CD45RA+ positively selected. The chain combines TRBV7-2 with TRBJ2-5, with 9 bases aligning to TRBD2. CDR3 loop: CASSLVAGGVETQYF. CDR3 DNA: TGTGCCAGCAGCTTAGTTGCGGGAGGGGTGGAGACCCAGTACTTC. Complete variable domain (other parts from reference TRBV7-2 and TRBJ2-5): GAGVSQSPSNKVTEKGKDVELRCDPISGHTALYWYRQSLGQGLEFLIYFQGNSAPDKSGLPSDRFSAERTGGSVSTLTIQRTQQEDSAVYLCASSLVAGGVETQYFGPGTRLLVL.